The present T cell receptor (beta chain) was sequenced within a study of blood T cell repertoires in COVID-19. Methods used by the authors: Reference gene primers were amplified, and this amplification served to estimate nucleated cell counts. Some clones are missing from TCRdb's copy, which holds only in-frame ones; the method was immunoSEQ multiplex PCR. V, J and clone size reflect that table, while D and trimming were determined from the DNA. The repertoire has 130,000 to 150,000 clones, around 84% of them found once; the top ten carry around 9.6%. The origin of this receptor is a man aged 55-75 years with active or convalescent COVID-19. The material sequenced was peripheral blood.

The CDR3 spells CASSRGFLDTQYF. CDR3 DNA: TGTGCCAGCAGCCGGGGGTTTTTAGATACGCAGTATTTT. The gene calls are TRBV7-9 and TRBJ2-3; maybe TRBD2 (6 bases). The germline V gene has CDR1 SEHNR and CDR2 FQNEAQ (reference sequence). This CDR3 is built from 13 residues. V gave up 5 bases and J gave up 5 bases, with 11 bases separating them.